This entry lists 4 T cell receptor beta chains sequenced from one sample in a study of cytomegalovirus exposure and HLA in healthy donors (dated by TCRdb to 2016 to 2017). The protocol used for the library was the immunoSEQ multiplex PCR assay. For the multiplex PCR, a mixture combining 60 forward primers for TCR Vbeta segments and 13 reverse primers for TCR Jbeta segments was used. TCRdb took this table from immuneACCESS and kept in-frame rearrangements with V and J called. Such tables lack part of the clones; where checked against another copy, unresolved V genes explain under half of the gap, and the rest is unexplained. In all, the sample holds roughly 89,000 clones, and 75% to 85% of those were seen once. 1.5% to 2% of the sample lies in the top ten. What was sequenced was PBMCs. These receptors were obtained from a woman aged 30 to 39 in good health and CMV-seronegative.

The chain recombines TRBV29-1 with TRBJ1-1; D is possibly TRBD1 (6 bases). V lost 5 bases and J 5 bases, leaving 21 bases between the germline ends. In germline, CDR1 is SQVTM, CDR2 ANQGSEA. The CDR3 runs to 15 residues. The CDR3 region is CSVRRRGGPGTEAFF. CDR3 bases: TGCAGCGTTCGTCGAAGGGGGGGCCCAGGAACTGAAGCTTTCTTT.

This clone was seen only a few times. The CDR3 here is CASSRGQGGTEAFF. DNA for the CDR3: TGTGCCAGTAGTAGAGGACAGGGAGGGACTGAAGCTTTCTTT. This chain joins TRBV19 and TRBJ1-1; TRBD1 matches 8 bases. The CDR3 is 14 residues long. V shed 4 bases, J shed 5 bases, and the junction held 6 bases outside the gene matches. In germline, CDR1 is LNHDA, CDR2 SQIVND (reference sequence).

This chain joins TRBV2 and TRBJ2-5, with 12 bases identical to TRBD2. The J segment lost 7 bases and the V segment lost 9 bases, leaving 12 bases of the junction unmatched. The CDR3 has 15 amino acids. CDR1 is SNHLY and CDR2 is FYNNEI in the germline V gene. The CDR3 reads CASYLAGGLPATQYF. DNA for the CDR3: TGTGCCAGTTACCTAGCGGGAGGGCTCCCGGCGACCCAGTACTTC. The variable domain in full, completed from reference TRBV2 and TRBJ2-5, reads EPEVTQTPSHQVTQMGQEVILRCVPISNHLYFYWYRQILGQKVEFLVSFYNNEISEKSEIFDDQFSVERPDGSNFTLKIRSTKLEDSAMYFCASYLAGGLPATQYFGPGTRLLVL.

This clone appeared a single time. The chain joins TRBV5-1 to TRBJ1-2; D might be TRBD1 (6 bases). The CDR3 runs to 15 residues. Per germline, CDR1 SGHRS and CDR2 YFSETQ. The V end lost 6 bases, the J end lost 2 bases, and 17 bases lay between the germline ends. The DNA for the CDR3 is TGCGCCAGCAACCCTGGGGGCAGCGCGAACTATGGCTACACCTTC. As protein: CASNPGGSANYGYTF.